This T cell receptor beta chain was captured by sequencing in a study of CD8+CD57+ T cells in acquired aplastic anemia. As for the study in general: An average of about 9.8 million reads for CD4+ cells was obtained from healthy donors.

CDR3 and TCR beta VDJ profiling relied on genomic DNA as the template. TCRdb re-called the reads with MiXCR, one entry per CDR3 protein. The data hold tens of thousands of distinct CDR3 sequences, with 40% to 55% observed a single time. This clonotype was picked up many times. The CDR3 loop spans 14 amino acids. Germline assignment: CDR1 DFQATT and CDR2 SNEGSKA (reference sequence). Losses at the gene ends were 6 bases for V and 7 bases for J; bases not matched to a gene: 11. This chain connects TRBV20-1 to TRBJ2-1, with 8 bases that match TRBD1. Source material: sorted CD4+, CD8+, or CD8+CD57+ T cells (not recorded which) from PBMCs. The sequence came from a human donor in good health, serving as a control. The DNA of the CDR3 is TGCAGTGCCCGGGACAGGCTGGCGACAAATGAGCAGTTCTTC. It encodes CSARDRLATNEQFF.